The 28 T cell receptor beta chains listed next were all sequenced from one sample in a study of T cells after yellow fever vaccination. TCRdb reprocessed the 5' RACE reads with MiXCR, giving one entry per CDR3 protein. The sample lists about 58,000 distinct CDR3 sequences, around 7% occurring once. Sample: CD8+ T cells sorted from PBMCs, taken on the day of the first yellow fever vaccination. These receptors were taken from a man between 18 and 35 years old who received the YFV17D yellow fever vaccine.

V usage is TRBV5-1 and J usage is TRBJ2-1; 8 bases agree with TRBD2. The CDR3 consists of 13 residues. The germline gives CDR1 SGHRS, CDR2 YFSETQ. V shed 3 bases, J shed 9 bases, and the junction held 5 bases outside the gene matches. This CDR3 reads CASSWGTRSEQFF. CDR3 bases: TGCGCCAGCAGCTGGGGGACTAGAAGTGAGCAGTTCTTC.

This chain connects TRBV20-1 to TRBJ2-1; 11 nucleotides align to TRBD2. This CDR3 contains 16 residues. Germline loops: CDR1 DFQATT, CDR2 SNEGSKA (reference sequence). This chain's CDR3 is CCADAGLAGDLGEQFF. As DNA, the CDR3 is TGCTGCGCCGACGCCGGACTAGCGGGTGATTTGGGTGAGCAGTTCTTC.

This clonotype was observed at least ten times. The chain has TRBV5-1 and TRBJ1-1, with D uncertain. Between the trimmed V and J ends, which lost 5 bases and 3 bases, there was a span of 11 bases. The germline CDR1 and CDR2 sequences are SGHRS and YFSETQ. The CDR3 sequence is 13 residues long. In DNA, the CDR3 is TGCGCCAGCAGTTTCCCCTCGGACACTGAAGCTTTCTTT. Its translation is CASSFPSDTEAFF.

This clonotype came up many times. The V and J genes are TRBV28 and TRBJ1-6; D not resolved. V was clipped by 6 bases and J by 9 bases, with 15 bases between them. This CDR3 has 14 amino acids. Germline values: CDR1 MDHEN, CDR2 SYDVKM. CDR3 residues: CASRLTGLGSPLHF. DNA of the CDR3: TGTGCCAGCAGATTGACGGGATTGGGTTCACCCCTCCACTTT. Full variable domain (rest looked up from reference TRBV28 and TRBJ1-6): DVKVTQSSRYLVKRTGEKVFLECVQDMDHENMFWYRQDPGLGLRLIYFSYDVKMKEKGDIPEGYSVSREKKERFSLILESASTNQTSMYLCASRLTGLGSPLHFGNGTRLTVT.

A few counts support this clonotype. The V and J genes are TRBV10-1 and TRBJ2-3, with 7 positions matching TRBD2. Unmatched junction bases numbered 8, after V lost 6 bases and J lost 2 bases. Germline V lookup: CDR1 WNHNN, CDR2 SYGVQD (reference sequence). There are 15 residues in the CDR3. The CDR3 is CASSPRAGVTDTQYF. The CDR3 region has the DNA TGCGCCAGCAGCCCCCGGGCGGGGGTCACAGATACGCAGTATTTT.

This clonotype was recorded a few times. The chain employs TRBV9 and TRBJ2-7; D is uncertain. Germline loops: CDR1 SGDLS, CDR2 YYNGEE. The CDR3 length is 14 residues. V lost 0 bases and J lost 2, with 9 bases in between. The DNA for the CDR3 is TGTGCCAGCAGCGTAGGGACCGCTACCTACGAGCAGTACTTC. This gives the protein CASSVGTATYEQYF. Supplemented by reference TRBV9 and TRBJ2-7, the full variable domain reads DSGVTQTPKHLITATGQRVTLRCSPRSGDLSVYWYQQSLDQGLQFLIQYYNGEERAKGNILERFSAQQFPDLHSELNLSSLELGDSALYFCASSVGTATYEQYFGPGTRLTVT.

This rearrangement joins TRBV7-9 to TRBJ2-7; D possibly corresponds to TRBD1 (6 bases). The CDR3 contains 17 residues. Germline-derived CDR1 and CDR2 are SEHNR and FQNEAQ (reference sequence). The ends were cut back, 5 bases at V and 0 bases at J, with 20 bases in the middle. The CDR3 is CASSPPSGTFGSYEQYV. CDR3 bases: TGTGCCAGCAGCCCCCCGAGTGGGACATTCGGCTCCTACGAGCAGTACGTC.

This clonotype was counted between two and nine times. The V gene is TRBV5-6, the J gene TRBJ2-7, with D perhaps matching TRBD1 (5 bases). V lost 0 bases and J lost 0, with 16 bases in between. Per the germline V gene, CDR1 is SGHDT and CDR2 is YYEEEE. The length of the CDR3 is 17 residues. For the CDR3, the DNA is TGTGCCAGCAGCTTGGGGTGGGTCTACAGGAGCTCCTACGAGCAGTACTTC. It yields the protein CASSLGWVYRSSYEQYF.

In its sample, this clonotype was seen a few times. The chain has TRBV3-1 and TRBJ2-1; 12 bases map to TRBD2. J lost 3 bases, V lost 11 bases, and 14 bases had no gene match. The V gene's germline CDR1 is LGHDT and CDR2 YNNKEL (reference sequence). This CDR3 region has 17 residues. Here the CDR3 DNA reads TGTGCCTGCTCAGGGCTAGCGGGGGGGCTCGGCTACAATGAGCAGTTCTTC. Protein: CACSGLAGGLGYNEQFF.

The chain links TRBV10-3 to TRBJ2-7; 8 bases match TRBD2. CDR3 length equals 15 residues. J was trimmed by 0 bases and V by 3 bases; bases with no gene match: 4. The V gene's germline CDR1 is ENHRY and CDR2 SYGVKD. The CDR3 is CAISDGGASSYEQYF. The CDR3 DNA reads as TGTGCCATCAGTGACGGGGGGGCGAGCTCCTACGAGCAGTACTTC.

Turning to this clonotype: No conserved phenylalanine or tryptophan is present at the end of the CDR3, so a read error is the likely explanation. The chain carries TRBV19 and TRBJ2-7; 12 bases align to TRBD2. CDR3 size: 16 residues. Germline V gene sequence: CDR1 LNHDA, CDR2 SQIVND (reference sequence). Trimming at V came to 3 bases and at J to 1 base, leaving 4 bases not matched to a gene. Here the CDR3 reads CASSMTSGGPSYEQYS. The CDR3 DNA reads TGTGCCAGTAGTATGACTAGCGGGGGACCATCCTACGAGCAGTACTCC.

This clonotype was observed at least ten times. The chain links TRBV7-2 to TRBJ1-4; D is perhaps TRBD1 (5 bases). CDR1 and CDR2 from the germline V gene are SGHTA and FQGNSA. The CDR3 is made up of 14 amino acids. V was cut by 5 bases and J by 3 bases, with 10 bases left in between. The CDR3 DNA reads TGTGCCAGCAGCAACAGGATCTCTAATGAAAAACTGTTTTTT. Its translation: CASSNRISNEKLFF.

This clonotype was recorded a few times. The chain employs TRBV24-1 and TRBJ2-3, with D perhaps matching TRBD2 (7 bases). Trimming removed 9 bases at V and 3 bases at J, with 15 bases between. This CDR3 has 14 residues. Germline assignment: CDR1 KGHDR and CDR2 SFDVKD. The DNA for the CDR3 is TGTGCCACCCGCGGGGGCCTGGCAACAGATACGCAGTATTTT. It specifies CATRGGLATDTQYF.

This sequence joins TRBV6-2 or TRBV6-3 and TRBJ1-5; 7 bases are a match to TRBD1. The V gene's germline CDR1 is MNHEY and CDR2 SVGEGT. Trimming took 5 bases from V and 1 from J; bases not matched to a gene: 11. This CDR3 comprises 17 residues. CDR3 nucleotide sequence: TGTGCCAGCAGTGACCAACAGGGGAGAGGAAGCAATCAGCCCCAGCATTTT. Residues: CASSDQQGRGSNQPQHF.

As for this clonotype: Possible read error: a much larger clone is one base away. The chain joins TRBV12-3 or TRBV12-4 to TRBJ2-1; D might be TRBD2 (6 bases). The CDR3 contains 16 residues. CDR3 nucleotide sequence: TGTTCCAGCAGTTTATATCGGGGGAGCTCCTACAATGAGCAGTTCTTC. This gives the protein CSSSLYRGSSYNEQFF.

Only a few counts were recorded for this clonotype. The rearrangement uses TRBV4-1 and TRBJ1-1; 8 bases are a match to TRBD1. Looked up from germline, CDR1 is MGHRA and CDR2 is YSYEKL. J gave up 5 bases and V 2 bases, and 7 bases lay outside the gene matches. This CDR3 region has 15 residues. CDR3 amino acids: CASSQRQGMGTEAFF. CDR3 in DNA: TGCGCCAGCAGCCAACGACAGGGGATGGGGACTGAAGCTTTCTTT.

In its sample, this clonotype was seen many times. Here the CDR3 DNA reads TGTGCCAGCAGCGTCGCGACTAGCGGGGCCGGGGAGCTGTTTTTT. The encoded protein is CASSVATSGAGELFF. The rearrangement joins TRBV5-5 to TRBJ2-2, with 11 bases fitting TRBD2. Germline lookup yields CDR1 SGHKS and CDR2 YYEKEE (reference sequence). Trimming removed 4 bases from V and 6 bases from J; junction bases left unmatched: 5. The CDR3 is made up of 15 amino acids.

This clonotype turned up a few times. The rearrangement joins TRBV5-6 to TRBJ1-5; D gene ambiguous. Trimming took off 6 bases at V and 6 bases at J, with 10 bases between the two ends. In germline, CDR1 is SGHDT, CDR2 YYEEEE. CDR3 length: 12 amino acids. The CDR3 protein is CASMCRLQPQHF. The CDR3 nucleotides are TGTGCCAGCATGTGCAGGCTTCAGCCCCAGCATTTT.

This clonotype was found many times. This chain connects TRBV6-4 to TRBJ2-1; 11 positions agree with TRBD1. CDR3 length: 14 amino acids. V dropped 2 bases and J dropped 6; count of bases not matched to a gene: 0. Germline CDR1 and CDR2: MRHNA and SNTAGT. This CDR3 is CASSDGTGGNEQFF. Here the CDR3 DNA reads TGTGCCAGCAGTGACGGGACAGGGGGCAATGAGCAGTTCTTC.

V and J are TRBV7-9 and TRBJ2-3, with D maybe TRBD1 (6 bases). Germline loops: CDR1 SEHNR, CDR2 FQNEAQ (reference sequence). Trimming removed 10 bases at V and 3 bases at J, with 17 bases between. The CDR3 extends over 14 amino acids. CDR3 region: CATRARGGTDTQYF. The CDR3 nucleotides are TGTGCCACCAGGGCCAGGGGTGGAACAGATACGCAGTATTTT.

This clonotype was seen only a few times. The chain is built from TRBV5-1 and TRBJ1-5; 9 nucleotides align to TRBD1. The CDR3 covers 17 residues. Per germline, CDR1 SGHRS and CDR2 YFSETQ. The junction had 9 bases not matched to a gene; V was cut back by 0 bases and J by 5 bases. CDR3 coding DNA: TGCGCCAGCAGCTTGGGCATTGGACAGGGGAAGGATCAGCCCCAGCATTTT. Protein: CASSLGIGQGKDQPQHF.

This clonotype was seen ten or more times. The J gene is TRBJ2-5, the V gene TRBV10-1; 8 bases are a match to TRBD2. CDR3 size: 15 residues. The ends lost 2 bases at V and 5 bases at J; junction bases unmatched: 7. Germline V gene data show CDR1 as WNHNN and CDR2 as SYGVQD (reference sequence). CDR3 DNA sequence: TGCGCCAGCAGTGAGGAACAGCGGGGGTTGGAGACCCAGTACTTC. It specifies CASSEEQRGLETQYF.

This clonotype has a handful of counts. Sequence at one end of the junction differs from germline and may be a read error. The genes are TRBV6-2 or TRBV6-3 and TRBJ1-5, with 12 bases matching TRBD1. The CDR3 extends over 11 amino acids. Germline V CDR1 and CDR2: MNHEY, SVGEGT. CDR3 protein: CGTGGEQPQHF. DNA of the CDR3: TGCGGGACAGGGGGCGAACAGCCCCAGCATTTT.

This clonotype was counted many times. This chain connects TRBV7-8 to TRBJ2-5; D gene ambiguous. Germline values: CDR1 SGHVS, CDR2 FQNEAQ. Trimming took off 1 base at V and 5 bases at J, with 14 bases between the two ends. The CDR3 consists of 15 residues. The CDR3 nucleotides read TGTGCCAGCAGCTTAGTGGTCCGTCATCGGGAGACCCAGTACTTC. This codes for CASSLVVRHRETQYF.

This clonotype was detected a few times. This chain connects TRBV5-4 to TRBJ2-3, with D unresolved. The CDR3 covers 14 residues. The V and J ends lost 2 bases and 4 bases respectively, with 11 bases between them. Germline V lookup: CDR1 SGHNT, CDR2 YYREEE (reference sequence). The CDR3: CASSFGLLSDTQYF. The CDR3 region has the DNA TGTGCCAGCAGCTTCGGTCTTCTCTCAGATACGCAGTATTTT.

The chain employs TRBV3-1 and TRBJ2-3; D is ambiguous. Germline CDR1 and CDR2: LGHDT and YNNKEL (reference sequence). There are 15 residues in the CDR3. V dropped 0 bases and J dropped 7 bases, with 14 bases sitting between them. The CDR3, as DNA: TGTGCCAGCAGCCAAGAATCCGCCGGAAGTTATACGCAGTATTTT. Translation gives CASSQESAGSYTQYF.

The chain has TRBV5-5 and TRBJ2-1; 10 nucleotides agree with TRBD2. This CDR3 contains 15 residues. V trimming: 6 bases; J trimming: 12 bases; junction bases outside the gene matches: 15. Germline V gene sequence: CDR1 SGHKS, CDR2 YYEKEE (reference sequence). The CDR3 DNA is TGTGCCAGCATCCGGGGAGCGAGCGGGGGGGGTGGGCAGTTCTTC. Translation gives CASIRGASGGGGQFF.

This clonotype was detected ten times or more. CDR3 region: CASSQGGQRPDTQYF. The CDR3 coding sequence is TGCGCCAGCAGCCAAGGGGGCCAGCGACCAGATACGCAGTATTTT. The genes are TRBV4-3 and TRBJ2-3, with D possibly being TRBD1 (5 bases). Trimming stripped 1 base from V and 4 bases from J, with 12 bases between. CDR1 is LGHNA, CDR2 YSLEER, per germline. The CDR3 contains 15 residues.